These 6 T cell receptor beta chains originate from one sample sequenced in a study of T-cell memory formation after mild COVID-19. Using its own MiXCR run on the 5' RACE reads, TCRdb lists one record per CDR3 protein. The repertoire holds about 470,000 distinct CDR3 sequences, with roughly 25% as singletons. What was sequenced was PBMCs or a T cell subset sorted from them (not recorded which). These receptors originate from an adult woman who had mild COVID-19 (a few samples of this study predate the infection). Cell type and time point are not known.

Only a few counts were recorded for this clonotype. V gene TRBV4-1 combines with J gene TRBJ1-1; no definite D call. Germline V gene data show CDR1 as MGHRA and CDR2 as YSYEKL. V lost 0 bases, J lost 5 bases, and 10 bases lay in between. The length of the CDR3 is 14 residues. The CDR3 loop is CASSQDISLTEAFF. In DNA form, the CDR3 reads TGCGCCAGCAGCCAAGATATCAGTCTAACTGAAGCTTTCTTT.

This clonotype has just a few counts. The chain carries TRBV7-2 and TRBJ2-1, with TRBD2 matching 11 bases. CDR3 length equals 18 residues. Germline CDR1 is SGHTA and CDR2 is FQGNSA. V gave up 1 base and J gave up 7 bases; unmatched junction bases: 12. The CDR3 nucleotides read TGTGCCAGCAGCTTAGTTCTAGCGGGAGGTAGGGGCCAGAATGAGCAGTTCTTC. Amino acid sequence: CASSLVLAGGRGQNEQFF.

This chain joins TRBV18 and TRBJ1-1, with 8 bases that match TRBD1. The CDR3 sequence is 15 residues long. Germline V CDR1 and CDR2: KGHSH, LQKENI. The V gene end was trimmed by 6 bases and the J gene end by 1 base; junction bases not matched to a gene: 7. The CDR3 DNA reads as TGTGCCAGCTCCCCCACTACAGGGGGGAACACTGAAGCTTTCTTT. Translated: CASSPTTGGNTEAFF. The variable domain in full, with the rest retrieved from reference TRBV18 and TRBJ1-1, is NAGVMQNPRHLVRRRGQEARLRCSPMKGHSHVYWYRQLPEEGLKFMVYLQKENIIDESGMPKERFSAEFPKEGPSILRIQQVVRGDSAAYFCASSPTTGGNTEAFFGQGTRLTVV.

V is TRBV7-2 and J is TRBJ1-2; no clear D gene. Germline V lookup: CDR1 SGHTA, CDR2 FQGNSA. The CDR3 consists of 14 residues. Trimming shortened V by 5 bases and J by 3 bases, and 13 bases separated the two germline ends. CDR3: CASSRTRQDYGYTF. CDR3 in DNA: TGTGCCAGCAGCCGAACCCGCCAGGACTATGGCTACACCTTC.

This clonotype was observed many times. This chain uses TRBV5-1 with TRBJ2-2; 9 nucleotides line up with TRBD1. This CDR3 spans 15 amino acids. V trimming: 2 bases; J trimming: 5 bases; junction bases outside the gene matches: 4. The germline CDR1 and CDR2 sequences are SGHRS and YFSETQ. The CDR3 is CASSLRDRATGELFF. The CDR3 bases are TGCGCCAGCAGCTTAAGGGACAGGGCGACCGGGGAGCTGTTTTTT.

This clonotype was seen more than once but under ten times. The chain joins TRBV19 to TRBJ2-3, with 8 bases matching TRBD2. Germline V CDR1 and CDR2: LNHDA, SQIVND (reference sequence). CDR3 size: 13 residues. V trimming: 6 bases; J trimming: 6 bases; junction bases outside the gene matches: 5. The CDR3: CASSGREGDTQYF. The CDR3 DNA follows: TGTGCCAGTAGCGGGAGGGAGGGCGATACGCAGTATTTT.